Below, 20 T cell receptor beta chains from the same sample are listed, as sequenced in a study of blood T cell repertoires in COVID-19. Sequencing used immunoSEQ multiplex PCR; TCRdb keeps in-frame clones, though not all of them. This sample yields hundreds of thousands of clones, of which approximately 90% are seen a single time; 2% belongs to the top ten. The sample comprised PBMCs or T cells enriched from blood (not recorded which). The origin of the receptors is a woman aged 60-75 years in a cohort exposed to, infected with or recovered from COVID-19 (not recorded which).

The chain carries TRBV20-1 and TRBJ1-5, with D unclear. V was pared by 3 bases and J by 5 bases, with 5 bases between. This CDR3 region has 11 residues. Germline assignment: CDR1 DFQATT and CDR2 SNEGSKA (reference sequence). This CDR3 reads CSASRDQPQHF. The DNA for the CDR3 is TGCAGTGCTAGCCGGGATCAGCCCCAGCATTTT.

The chain employs TRBV5-4 and TRBJ2-5; 8 bases are shared with TRBD1. This CDR3 contains 15 residues. The V gene end was trimmed by 3 bases and the J gene end by 4 bases; junction bases not matched to a gene: 8. The V gene's germline CDR1 is SGHNT and CDR2 YYREEE (reference sequence). This CDR3 reads CASSSHGQGGETQYF. The CDR3 DNA is TGTGCCAGCAGCTCCCATGGACAGGGTGGAGAGACCCAGTACTTC.

This clone was observed a few times. The chain recombines TRBV24-1 with TRBJ2-7; D might be TRBD1 (6 bases). Between the trimmed V and J ends, which lost 3 bases and 6 bases, there was a span of 17 bases. The CDR3 contains 15 residues. Germline CDR1 reads KGHDR; CDR2 reads SFDVKD. DNA of the CDR3: TGTGCCACCAGTGATCCCTGGAGCAGGGGCGGCGAGCAGTACTTC. It yields the protein CATSDPWSRGGEQYF.

The J gene is TRBJ1-1, the V gene TRBV27; 8 bases are shared with TRBD1. CDR3 length: 14 residues. Germline V gives CDR1 MNHEY, CDR2 SMNVEV (reference sequence). V dropped 5 bases and J dropped 5; count of bases not matched to a gene: 7. CDR3 in DNA: TGTGCCAGCAGTATCGACAGGGGAGGAACTGAAGCTTTCTTT. Its protein is CASSIDRGGTEAFF.

The rearrangement joins TRBV5-1 to TRBJ2-1; D might be TRBD2 (5 bases). Germline values: CDR1 SGHRS, CDR2 YFSETQ. Trimming took 0 bases from V and 8 from J, leaving 9 bases between them. CDR3 size: 13 residues. Here the CDR3 DNA reads TGCGCCAGCAGCTTGGGGCCGGGATATGAGCAGTTCTTC. The encoded protein is CASSLGPGYEQFF.

The rearrangement links TRBV2 to TRBJ2-5; tentative D call: TRBD2 (5 bases). The germline V gene encodes CDR1 SNHLY and CDR2 FYNNEI. The CDR3 is made up of 13 amino acids. Trimming left V 4 bases short and J 5 bases short, with 11 bases between. The CDR3 nucleotides read TGTGCCAGCAGTGTGCGAGGCGGGGAGACCCAGTACTTC. Protein sequence: CASSVRGGETQYF.

The J gene is TRBJ2-6, the V gene TRBV4-1; 7 nucleotides match TRBD1. Germline V gives CDR1 MGHRA, CDR2 YSYEKL. The CDR3 is made up of 18 amino acids. V lost 4 bases to trimming and J lost 0 bases; unmatched junction nucleotides: 9. The CDR3 is CASSPTGVSSSGANVLTF. Here the CDR3 DNA reads TGCGCCAGCAGCCCTACAGGGGTGTCCAGCTCTGGGGCCAACGTCCTGACTTTC.

This chain joins TRBV29-1 and TRBJ2-7; TRBD2 agrees at 8 bases. Germline values: CDR1 SQVTM, CDR2 ANQGSEA. The CDR3 runs to 15 residues. V shed 4 bases, J shed 3 bases, and the junction held 11 bases outside the gene matches. DNA for the CDR3: TGCAGCGTTGTCAGGACTAATGCGGGGGGCTACGAGCAGTACTTC. Encoded protein: CSVVRTNAGGYEQYF.

V gene TRBV19 combines with J gene TRBJ2-4; the match to TRBD2 covers 10 bases. The CDR3 runs to 17 residues. V lost 3 bases, J lost 7 bases, and 12 bases stayed unmatched. Germline V gene data show CDR1 as LNHDA and CDR2 as SQIVND (reference sequence). CDR3 DNA: TGTGCCAGTAGTATGGAGCGTCTAGCGGGAGAAGGGAACATTCAGTACTTC. Translation gives CASSMERLAGEGNIQYF.

This chain uses TRBV4-3 with TRBJ2-7; D is possibly TRBD1 (5 bases). V lost 0 bases to trimming and J lost 1 base, with 10 bases between them. The length of the CDR3 is 15 residues. CDR1 and CDR2 (germline): LGHNA, YSLEER. CDR3 bases: TGCGCCAGCAGCCAAGATATGGACAAGTCCTACGAGCAGTACTTC. It specifies CASSQDMDKSYEQYF.

About this clone itself: The junction shows a germline mismatch at one end, possibly a read error. This chain connects TRBV7-7 to TRBJ2-5; D possibly corresponds to TRBD1 (6 bases). This CDR3 spans 14 amino acids. Per germline, CDR1 SSHAT and CDR2 FNYEAQ (reference sequence). CDR3 in DNA: TGTGCTAGCAGCTTAGAGGGGGACGGACAGACCCAGTACTTC. This sequence encodes CASSLEGDGQTQYF.

The chain has TRBV2 and TRBJ2-7; 8 bases are shared with TRBD2. Germline loops: CDR1 SNHLY, CDR2 FYNNEI. The CDR3 runs to 13 residues. J was trimmed by 7 bases and V by 10 bases; bases with no gene match: 12. The CDR3 region is CATAGTSTGEQYF. The CDR3 DNA follows: TGTGCCACGGCCGGGACTAGTACGGGGGAGCAGTACTTC.

V gene TRBV28 combines with J gene TRBJ1-2; TRBD1 matches at 7 bases. The length of the CDR3 is 17 residues. Trimming removed 4 bases from V and 0 bases from J; junction bases left unmatched: 11. Germline V gene data show CDR1 as MDHEN and CDR2 as SYDVKM. The CDR3 protein is CASSSLTGRRANYGYTF. CDR3 DNA sequence: TGTGCCAGCAGTTCGCTGACAGGGAGAAGGGCTAACTATGGCTACACCTTC.

This rearrangement joins TRBV6-5 to TRBJ1-2; TRBD1 aligns across 11 bases. The CDR3 extends over 15 amino acids. Germline V gene lookup returns CDR1 MNHEY and CDR2 SVGAGI. With V trimmed by 11 bases and J by 6 bases, 14 bases remained unmatched. CDR3 sequence: CAGRSWDRGANGYTF. As DNA, the CDR3 is TGTGCCGGAAGGAGTTGGGACAGGGGGGCGAATGGCTACACCTTC.

CDR3 DNA: TGTGCCTGGAGTTTGGGGGCCCCAGATACGCAGTATTTT. Translation gives CAWSLGAPDTQYF. The chain uses TRBV30 and TRBJ2-3; tentatively, D is TRBD1 (6 bases). The V gene's germline CDR1 is GTSNPN and CDR2 SVGIG (reference sequence). CDR3 length: 13 amino acids. Trimming removed 2 bases at V and 4 bases at J, with 10 bases between.

This clone was seen once. The V call is TRBV7-9, the J call TRBJ1-2; D is ambiguous. This CDR3 is built from 14 residues. The V gene lost 1 base and the J gene lost 2 bases, with 8 bases spanning the gap. Germline V lookup: CDR1 SEHNR, CDR2 FQNEAQ (reference sequence). The CDR3 sequence is CASSLGGGNYGYTF. The CDR3, as DNA: TGTGCCAGCAGCTTAGGGGGAGGGAACTATGGCTACACCTTC.

V and J are TRBV24-1 and TRBJ2-3; TRBD2 aligns across 12 bases. V shed 7 bases, J shed 4 bases, and the junction held 11 bases outside the gene matches. Germline assignment: CDR1 KGHDR and CDR2 SFDVKD. The CDR3 has 17 amino acids. The CDR3 DNA reads as TGTGCCACCAGAACAAACCCACTAGCGGGAGGATCAGATACGCAGTATTTT. Protein: CATRTNPLAGGSDTQYF.

This clone was counted once. The chain couples TRBV6-4 to TRBJ2-1; 14 bases fit TRBD2. Germline V gene sequence: CDR1 MRHNA, CDR2 SNTAGT. V shed 5 bases, J shed 9 bases, and the junction held 3 bases outside the gene matches. The CDR3 totals 14 residues. DNA of the CDR3: TGTGCCAGCAGTCCGGGGACTAGCGGGAGTGAGCAGTTCTTC. Residues: CASSPGTSGSEQFF.

J is TRBJ2-5 and V is TRBV5-6; 13 bases match TRBD2. Germline V gene sequence: CDR1 SGHDT, CDR2 YYEEEE. The junction had 2 bases not matched to a gene; V was cut back by 1 base and J by 5 bases. CDR3 length: 15 residues. The CDR3 nucleotides are TGTGCCAGCAGCTTGCGACTAGCGGGAGGTGAGACCCAGTACTTC. Residues: CASSLRLAGGETQYF.

This clone was recorded a few times. The CDR3 protein is CASSPTGGADYGYTF. CDR3 in DNA: TGCGCCAGCAGCCCGACAGGGGGCGCGGACTATGGCTACACCTTC. The V gene is TRBV4-1, the J gene TRBJ1-2; TRBD1 matches 10 bases. CDR1 and CDR2 from the germline V gene are MGHRA and YSYEKL. Trimming took 4 bases from V and 3 from J; bases not matched to a gene: 5. The CDR3 totals 15 residues.